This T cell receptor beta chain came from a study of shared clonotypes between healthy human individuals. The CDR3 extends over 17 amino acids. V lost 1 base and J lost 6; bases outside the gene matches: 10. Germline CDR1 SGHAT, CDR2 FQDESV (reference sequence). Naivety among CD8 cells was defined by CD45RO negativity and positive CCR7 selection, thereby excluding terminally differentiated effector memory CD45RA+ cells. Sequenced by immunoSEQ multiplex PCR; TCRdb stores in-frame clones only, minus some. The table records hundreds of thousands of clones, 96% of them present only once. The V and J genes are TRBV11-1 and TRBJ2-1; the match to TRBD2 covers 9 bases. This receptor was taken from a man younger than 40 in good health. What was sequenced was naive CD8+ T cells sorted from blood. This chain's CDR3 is CASSLGPPGGRGNEQFF. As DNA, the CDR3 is TGTGCCAGCAGCTTAGGCCCTCCAGGCGGGAGGGGCAATGAGCAGTTCTTC.